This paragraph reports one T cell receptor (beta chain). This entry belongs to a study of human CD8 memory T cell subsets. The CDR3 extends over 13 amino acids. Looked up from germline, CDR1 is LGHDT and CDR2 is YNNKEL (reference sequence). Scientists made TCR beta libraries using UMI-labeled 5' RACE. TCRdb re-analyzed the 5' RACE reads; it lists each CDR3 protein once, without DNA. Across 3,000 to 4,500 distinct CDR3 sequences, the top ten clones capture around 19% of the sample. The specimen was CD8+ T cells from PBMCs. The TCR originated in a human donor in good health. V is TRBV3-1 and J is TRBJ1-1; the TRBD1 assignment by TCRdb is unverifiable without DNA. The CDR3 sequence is CASSQGQSIEAFF.